The entry below describes one TCR beta chain. Sequenced by immunoSEQ multiplex PCR; TCRdb stores in-frame clones only, minus some. Of about 110,000 clones in the sample, approximately 87% were seen once. The data are from a study of cytomegalovirus exposure and HLA in healthy donors. The sample consisted of PBMCs. The receptor's source is a woman in her twenties or thirties in good health and CMV-seropositive.

As DNA, the CDR3 is TGTGCCAGTAGTAGCTGGACAGGGCCCAGCACAGATACGCAGTATTTT. Translation: CASSSWTGPSTDTQYF. This sequence joins TRBV19 and TRBJ2-3, with 8 bases lining up with TRBD1. Germline V gives CDR1 LNHDA, CDR2 SQIVND (reference sequence). Trimming at V came to 4 bases and at J to 0 bases, leaving 6 bases not matched to a gene. There are 16 residues in the CDR3.